This TCR beta chain was sequenced during a study of blood T cell repertoires in COVID-19. Across the study: The United States, Italy and Spain were the sources of the acute and convalescent COVID-19 samples. Sources were T cells, B-cell-depleted T cells, or PBMCs; the material itself was cDNA or gDNA.

Original analysis: Reference gene primer amplification gave nucleated cell count estimates. TCRdb's copy holds only in-frame clones and misses some; the assay was immunoSEQ multiplex PCR. D and trimming come from the DNA, and the V and J calls and clone size come from that table. The repertoire has 540,000 or so clones, roughly nine tenths of them found once; the top ten carry 7.8%. The Seattle patients joined while their infection was active and were tracked longitudinally afterward. The CDR3 has 17 residues. Trimming removed 2 bases from V and 6 bases from J; junction bases left unmatched: 12. Per the germline V gene, CDR1 is MNHNS and CDR2 is SASEGT.

The chain uses TRBV6-1 and TRBJ1-5; 8 bases are a match to TRBD1. This clonotype was obtained from a woman between 50 and 59 years old with COVID-19, enrolled during active disease. Sequencing used peripheral blood. Here the CDR3 DNA reads TGTGCCAGCAGTGAAAACAGGGGGAGGCCTTTTAGTCAGCCCCAGCATTTT. Its translation: CASSENRGRPFSQPQHF.